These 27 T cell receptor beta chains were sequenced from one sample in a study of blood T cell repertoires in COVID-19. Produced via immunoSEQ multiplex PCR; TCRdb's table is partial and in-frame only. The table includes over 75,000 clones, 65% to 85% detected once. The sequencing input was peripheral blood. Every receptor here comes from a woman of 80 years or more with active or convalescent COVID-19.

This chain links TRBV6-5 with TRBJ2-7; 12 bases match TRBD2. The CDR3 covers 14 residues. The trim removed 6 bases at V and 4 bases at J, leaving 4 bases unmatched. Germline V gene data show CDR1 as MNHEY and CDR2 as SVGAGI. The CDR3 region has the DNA TGTGCCAGCAGGACTAGCGGGAGAGGTTACGAGCAGTACTTC. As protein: CASRTSGRGYEQYF.

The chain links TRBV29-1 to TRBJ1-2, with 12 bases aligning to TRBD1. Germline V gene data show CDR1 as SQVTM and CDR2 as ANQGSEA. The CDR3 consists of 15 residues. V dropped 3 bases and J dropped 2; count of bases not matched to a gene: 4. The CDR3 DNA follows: TGCAGCGTTGAGGGGACAGGGGGCCAGAACTATGGCTACACCTTC. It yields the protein CSVEGTGGQNYGYTF.

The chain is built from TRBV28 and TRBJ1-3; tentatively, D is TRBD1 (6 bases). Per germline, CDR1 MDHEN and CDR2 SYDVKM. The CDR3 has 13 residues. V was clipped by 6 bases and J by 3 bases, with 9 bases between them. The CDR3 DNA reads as TGTGCCAGCAGCGGACAGCGTGGAAACACCATATATTTT. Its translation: CASSGQRGNTIYF.

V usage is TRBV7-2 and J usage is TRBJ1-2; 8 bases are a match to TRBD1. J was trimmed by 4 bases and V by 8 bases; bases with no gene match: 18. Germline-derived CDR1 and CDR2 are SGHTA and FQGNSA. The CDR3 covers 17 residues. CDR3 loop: CASEGTGSGGLGYGYTF. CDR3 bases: TGTGCCAGCGAAGGGACAGGTTCCGGCGGACTAGGCTATGGCTACACCTTC. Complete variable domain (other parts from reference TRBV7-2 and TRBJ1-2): GAGVSQSPSNKVTEKGKDVELRCDPISGHTALYWYRQSLGQGLEFLIYFQGNSAPDKSGLPSDRFSAERTGGSVSTLTIQRTQQEDSAVYLCASEGTGSGGLGYGYTFGSGTRLTVV.

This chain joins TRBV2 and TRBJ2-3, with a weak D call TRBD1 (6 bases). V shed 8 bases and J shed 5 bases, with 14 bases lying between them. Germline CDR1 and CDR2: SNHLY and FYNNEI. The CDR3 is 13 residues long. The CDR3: CASGPGAGDTQYF. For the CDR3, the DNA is TGTGCCAGCGGTCCAGGGGCAGGAGATACGCAGTATTTT.

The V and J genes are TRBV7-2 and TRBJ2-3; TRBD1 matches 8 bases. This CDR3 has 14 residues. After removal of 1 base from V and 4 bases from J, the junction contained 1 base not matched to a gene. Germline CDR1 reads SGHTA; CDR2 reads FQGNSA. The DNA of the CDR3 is TGTGCCAGCAGCTTAGGGACAGGGTCAGATACGCAGTATTTT. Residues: CASSLGTGSDTQYF.

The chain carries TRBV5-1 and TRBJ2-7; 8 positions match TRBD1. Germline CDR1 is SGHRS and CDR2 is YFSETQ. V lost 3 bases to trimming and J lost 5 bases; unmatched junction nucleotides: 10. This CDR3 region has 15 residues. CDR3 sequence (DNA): TGCGCCAGCAGCTACGGACAGGGCCGGGGGAACGAGCAGTACTTC. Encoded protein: CASSYGQGRGNEQYF.

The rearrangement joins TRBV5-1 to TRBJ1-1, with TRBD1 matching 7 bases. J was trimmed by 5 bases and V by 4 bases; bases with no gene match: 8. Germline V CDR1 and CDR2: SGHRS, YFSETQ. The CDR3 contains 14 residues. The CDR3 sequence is CASSGGQLGTEAFF. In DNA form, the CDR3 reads TGCGCCAGCAGCGGGGGACAGCTCGGTACTGAAGCTTTCTTT.

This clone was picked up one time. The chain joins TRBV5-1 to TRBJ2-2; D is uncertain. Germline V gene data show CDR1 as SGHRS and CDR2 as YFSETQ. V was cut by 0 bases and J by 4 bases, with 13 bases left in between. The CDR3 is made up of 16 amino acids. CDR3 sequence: CASSLGTSSGTGELFF. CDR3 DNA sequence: TGCGCCAGCAGCTTGGGCACCTCCTCGGGCACCGGGGAGCTGTTTTTT.

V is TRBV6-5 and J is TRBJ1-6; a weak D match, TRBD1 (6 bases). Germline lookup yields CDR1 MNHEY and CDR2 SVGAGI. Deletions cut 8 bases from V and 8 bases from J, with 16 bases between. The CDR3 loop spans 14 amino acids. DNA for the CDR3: TGTGCCAGCGTACGGGGGGGCCAGCATTCACCCCTCCACTTT. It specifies CASVRGGQHSPLHF.

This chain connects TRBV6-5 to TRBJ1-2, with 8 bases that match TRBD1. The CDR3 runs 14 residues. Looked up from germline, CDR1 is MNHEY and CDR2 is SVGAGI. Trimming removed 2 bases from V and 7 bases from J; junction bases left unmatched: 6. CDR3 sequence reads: CASSYPDRVGGYTF. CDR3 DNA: TGTGCCAGCAGTTACCCGGACAGGGTCGGTGGCTACACCTTC.

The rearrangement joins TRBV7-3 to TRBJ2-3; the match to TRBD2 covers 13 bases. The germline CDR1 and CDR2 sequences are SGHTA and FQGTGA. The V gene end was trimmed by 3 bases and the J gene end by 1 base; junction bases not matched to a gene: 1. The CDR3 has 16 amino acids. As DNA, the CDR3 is TGTGCCAGCAGCTTCGGACTAGCGGGAGGCACAGATACGCAGTATTTT. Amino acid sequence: CASSFGLAGGTDTQYF.

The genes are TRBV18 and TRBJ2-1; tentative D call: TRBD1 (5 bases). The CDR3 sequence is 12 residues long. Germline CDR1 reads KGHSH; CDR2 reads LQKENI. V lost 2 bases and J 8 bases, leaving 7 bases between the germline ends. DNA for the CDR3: TGTGCCAGCTCACCAGCAGGGTATGAGCAGTTCTTC. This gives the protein CASSPAGYEQFF.

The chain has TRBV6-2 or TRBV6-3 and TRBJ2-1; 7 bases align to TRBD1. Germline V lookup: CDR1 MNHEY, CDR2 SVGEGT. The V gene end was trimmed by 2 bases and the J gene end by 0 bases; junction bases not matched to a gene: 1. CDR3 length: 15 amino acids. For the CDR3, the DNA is TGTGCCAGCAGTTACGGGACAGACTCCTACAATGAGCAGTTCTTC. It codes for CASSYGTDSYNEQFF.

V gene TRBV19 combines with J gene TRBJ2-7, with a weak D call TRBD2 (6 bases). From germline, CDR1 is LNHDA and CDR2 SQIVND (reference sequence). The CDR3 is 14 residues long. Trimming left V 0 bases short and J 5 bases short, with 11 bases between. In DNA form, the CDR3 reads TGTGCCAGTAGTATAGAGGCGGGGCTACACGAGCAGTACTTC. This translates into CASSIEAGLHEQYF.

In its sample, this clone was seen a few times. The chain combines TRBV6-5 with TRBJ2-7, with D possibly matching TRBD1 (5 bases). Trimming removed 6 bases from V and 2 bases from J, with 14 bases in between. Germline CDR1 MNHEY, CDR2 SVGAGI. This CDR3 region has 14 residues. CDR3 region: CASRTTGAPYEQYF. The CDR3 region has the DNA TGTGCCAGCAGAACAACAGGAGCTCCCTACGAGCAGTACTTC.

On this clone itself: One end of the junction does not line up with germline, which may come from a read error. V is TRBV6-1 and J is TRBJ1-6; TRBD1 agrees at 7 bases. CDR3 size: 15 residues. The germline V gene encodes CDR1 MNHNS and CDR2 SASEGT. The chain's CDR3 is CASREAQTGNSPLHF. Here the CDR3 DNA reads TGTGCCAGCAGAGAAGCCCAGACAGGGAACTCACCCCTCCACTTT.

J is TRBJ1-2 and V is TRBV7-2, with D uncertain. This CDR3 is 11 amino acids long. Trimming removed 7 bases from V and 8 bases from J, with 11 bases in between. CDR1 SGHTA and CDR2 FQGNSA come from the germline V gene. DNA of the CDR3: TGTGCCAGCATTCCCCGGGAGGGCTACACCTTC. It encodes CASIPREGYTF.

The CDR3 DNA reads TGTGCCAGCAGCTTAGTGGAGGGCGCCGGCTACACCTTC. Translation gives CASSLVEGAGYTF. The V gene is TRBV7-2, the J gene TRBJ1-2; D gene unclear. V was cut by 1 base and J by 8 bases, with 11 bases left in between. The V gene's germline CDR1 is SGHTA and CDR2 FQGNSA. The CDR3 has 13 residues.

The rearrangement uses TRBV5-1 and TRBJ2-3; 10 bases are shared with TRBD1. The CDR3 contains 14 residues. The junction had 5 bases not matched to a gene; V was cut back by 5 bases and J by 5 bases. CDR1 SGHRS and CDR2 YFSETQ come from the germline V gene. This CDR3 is CASSRDRGIDTQYF. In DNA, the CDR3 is TGCGCCAGCAGTCGGGACAGGGGAATAGATACGCAGTATTTT.

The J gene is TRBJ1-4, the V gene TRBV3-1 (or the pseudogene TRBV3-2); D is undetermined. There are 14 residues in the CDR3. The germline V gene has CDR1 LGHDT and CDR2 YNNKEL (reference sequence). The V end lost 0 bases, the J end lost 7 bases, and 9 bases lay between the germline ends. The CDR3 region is CASSQDRTVEKLFF. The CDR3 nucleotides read TGTGCCAGCAGCCAAGATAGAACAGTTGAAAAACTGTTTTTT.

The DNA of the CDR3 is TGCGCCAGCAGCCTCTCAGATACGCAGTATTTT. This codes for CASSLSDTQYF. The chain couples TRBV5-1 to TRBJ2-3; D remains unclear. From germline, CDR1 is SGHRS and CDR2 YFSETQ. The CDR3 totals 11 residues. V lost 4 bases, J lost 4 bases, and 4 bases lay in between.

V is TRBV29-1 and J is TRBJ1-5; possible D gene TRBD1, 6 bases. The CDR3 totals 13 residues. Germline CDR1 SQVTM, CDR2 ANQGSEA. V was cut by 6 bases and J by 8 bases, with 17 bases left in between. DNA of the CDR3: TGCAGCGTGATAAGGACAGAGGAGAAGCCCCAGCATTTT. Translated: CSVIRTEEKPQHF.

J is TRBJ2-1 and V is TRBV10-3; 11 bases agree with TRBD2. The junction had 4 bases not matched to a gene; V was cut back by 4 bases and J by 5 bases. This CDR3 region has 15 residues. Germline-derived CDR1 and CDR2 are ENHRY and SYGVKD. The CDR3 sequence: CAISATGLADNEQFF. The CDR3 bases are TGTGCCATCAGTGCGACGGGACTAGCGGACAATGAGCAGTTCTTC.

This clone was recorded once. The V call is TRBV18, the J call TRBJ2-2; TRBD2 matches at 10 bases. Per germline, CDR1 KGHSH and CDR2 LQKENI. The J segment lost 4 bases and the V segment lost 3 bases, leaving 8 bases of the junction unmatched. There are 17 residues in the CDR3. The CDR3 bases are TGTGCCAGCTCACCCGGACTAGCGGTTCTGGGCACCGGGGAGCTGTTTTTT. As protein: CASSPGLAVLGTGELFF.

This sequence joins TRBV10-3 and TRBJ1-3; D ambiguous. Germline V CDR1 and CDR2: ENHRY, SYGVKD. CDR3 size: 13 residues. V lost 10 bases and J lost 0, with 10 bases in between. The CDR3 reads CATIESSGNTIYF. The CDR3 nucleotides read TGTGCCACCATCGAGAGCTCTGGAAACACCATATATTTT.

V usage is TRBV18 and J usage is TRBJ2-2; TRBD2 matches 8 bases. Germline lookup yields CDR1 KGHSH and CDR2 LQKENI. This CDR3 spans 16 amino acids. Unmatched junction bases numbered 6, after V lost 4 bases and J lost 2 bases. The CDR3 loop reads CASSRPGLGNTGELFF. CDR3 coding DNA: TGTGCCAGCTCACGCCCGGGACTAGGAAACACCGGGGAGCTGTTTTTT.